Listed below are T cell receptor beta chains from one sample, sequenced in a study of T cell changes during pregnancy in multiple sclerosis. Assay used: immunoSEQ multiplex PCR; TCRdb lists only in-frame clones, some missing. The table lists 55,000 to 65,000 clones, just over 90% of them singletons. Sequencing used CD4+ T cells from peripheral blood mononuclear cells, obtained before pregnancy. These receptors were collected from a female donor with multiple sclerosis, enrolled in a pregnancy study. Each CDR3 is given with its conserved first and last residue. Some rows mark clone size as missing; the rest say once, few, many or name a class of expanded clone.

abundance: once; v_gene: TRBV29-1; CDR3aa: CSVSGLPSYNEQFF
abundance: .; v_gene: TRBV29-1; CDR3aa: CSVEDRTSSYEQYF
abundance: .; v_gene: TRBV4-2; CDR3aa: CASSQAPTGGKDTQYF
abundance: .; v_gene: TRBV5-1; CDR3aa: CASSFSSGSEETQYF
abundance: .; v_gene: TRBV5-1; CDR3aa: CASSQTSGAYNEQFF
abundance: .; v_gene: TRBV6-6; CDR3aa: CASRRTSGNPHEQYF
abundance: .; v_gene: TRBV18; CDR3aa: CASSPPTANYGYTF
abundance: .; v_gene: TRBV25-1; CDR3aa: CASSDGIAGVADTQYF
abundance: .; v_gene: TRBV15; CDR3aa: CATSRELGQGSEQYF
abundance: .; v_gene: TRBV4-2; CDR3aa: CASSRYITDTQYF
abundance: .; v_gene: TRBV7-2; CDR3aa: CASSEPGQRGTEAFF
abundance: .; v_gene: TRBV18; CDR3aa: CASSPPSSGRAAQYF
abundance: .; v_gene: TRBV27; CDR3aa: CASRTNRGKLFF
abundance: .; v_gene: TRBV11-2; CDR3aa: CASNSRGAGGFEQYF
abundance: once; v_gene: TRBV2; CDR3aa: CASSEGPGDTHEQYF
abundance: .; v_gene: TRBV7-2; CDR3aa: CASSFAANTDTQYF
abundance: .; v_gene: TRBV28; CDR3aa: CASSLGLLRSFYEQYF
abundance: .; v_gene: TRBV6-6; CDR3aa: CASRQLLAGGQNEQFF
abundance: few; v_gene: TRBV29-1; CDR3aa: CSVESGKAAEAFF
abundance: .; v_gene: TRBV6-1; CDR3aa: CASRDRLAEQYF
abundance: .; v_gene: TRBV6-6; CDR3aa: CASSPRRGEKLFF
abundance: once; v_gene: TRBV10-3; CDR3aa: CAISESGHLLFF
abundance: .; v_gene: TRBV18; CDR3aa: CASSTSPGGAETEAFF
abundance: .; v_gene: TRBV5-1; CDR3aa: CASSLVLRGTESEAFF
abundance: few; v_gene: TRBV5-6; CDR3aa: CASSVTGLTNEKLFF
abundance: once; v_gene: TRBV19; CDR3aa: CASSIGWGLSEKLFF
abundance: .; v_gene: TRBV4-2; CDR3aa: CASSQDGPDKAFF
abundance: .; v_gene: TRBV7-6; CDR3aa: CASSGRLAGGTDTQYF
abundance: .; v_gene: TRBV12-5; CDR3aa: CASGLARTSGSSGNEQFF
abundance: .; v_gene: TRBV9; CDR3aa: CASSVAGQGYEQYF
abundance: .; v_gene: TRBV7-8; CDR3aa: CASSPGDGWYGYTF
abundance: .; v_gene: TRBV9; CDR3aa: CASSVDGERETQYF
abundance: .; v_gene: TRBV4-3; CDR3aa: CASSQDIGAGRGVHEQYF
abundance: .; v_gene: TRBV4-1; CDR3aa: CASSQDYGGGNEQFF
abundance: .; v_gene: TRBV7-8; CDR3aa: CASSGNYEQYF
abundance: few; v_gene: TRBV11-3; CDR3aa: CASSLTAADTQYF
abundance: .; v_gene: TRBV7-7; CDR3aa: CASSPAPTGNTGELFF
abundance: .; v_gene: TRBV7-6; CDR3aa: CASSFGQGIYEQYF
abundance: .; v_gene: TRBV6-6; CDR3aa: CASSRDRISEQYF
abundance: .; v_gene: TRBV20-1; CDR3aa: CSATPSYEQYF
abundance: .; v_gene: TRBV2; CDR3aa: CASSERGTGTNEQFF
abundance: .; v_gene: TRBV4-3; CDR3aa: CASSQDFLLRYTQYF
abundance: .; v_gene: TRBV6-5; CDR3aa: CASQALLNTEAFF
abundance: .; v_gene: TRBV4-1; CDR3aa: CASSQANMGFVGEQYF
abundance: .; v_gene: TRBV18; CDR3aa: CASSLLGYNEQFF
abundance: .; v_gene: TRBV11-3; CDR3aa: CASSPGWGGRRETQYF
abundance: .; v_gene: TRBV19; CDR3aa: CASSIHRGTYEQYF
abundance: .; v_gene: TRBV11-2; CDR3aa: CASSLPGNYEQYF
abundance: .; v_gene: TRBV2; CDR3aa: CATAGTSGTIAGNEQFF
abundance: once; v_gene: TRBV29-1; CDR3aa: CSVEVGRGPYGYTF
abundance: once; v_gene: TRBV6-5; CDR3aa: CASSQPRVPYYEQYF
abundance: .; v_gene: TRBV4-1; CDR3aa: CASSRPGRERVGELFF
abundance: once; v_gene: TRBV5-5; CDR3aa: CASSLVPSGTRTGELFF